These T cell receptor beta chains were read from a single sample in a study of T cell clones after liver transplantation. Assay used: immunoSEQ multiplex PCR; TCRdb lists only in-frame clones, some missing. The sample holds around 15,000 clones, more than 70% seen once. The sequencing here drew on CD8+ T cells from blood, taken 47 months after liver transplant. These receptors were obtained from a human patient who received a liver transplant. Some T cells may be supplied by the graft donor. The CDR3 runs from the conserved cysteine through the conserved F or W. Fields, in order: V gene, J gene, clone size, D gene, CDR3 DNA, CDR3 protein. D genes are given only for firm matches. The listing skips clone size in some rows; elsewhere it reads once, few, many or a size class.

TRBV7-9	TRBJ2-7	.	.	TGTGCCAGCAGCCCCGCAGAGTACGAGCAGTACTTC	CASSPAEYEQYF
TRBV6-1	TRBJ2-7	.	.	TGTGCCAGCAGTGAAGCCGCCCTTGGGGGCGAGCAGTACTTC	CASSEAALGGEQYF
TRBV5-4	TRBJ1-5	.	.	TGTGCCAGCAGCTTGTCGGATAGCAATCAGCCCCAGCATTTT	CASSLSDSNQPQHF
TRBV27	TRBJ2-1	.	.	TGTGCCAGCACTTCAGGACTCTACTCCTACAATGAGCAGTTCTTC	CASTSGLYSYNEQFF
TRBV13	TRBJ2-1	.	TRBD2	TGTGCCAGCAGCTCACGGGGGGGGACCCCCGGGACTAGCAACAATGAGCAGTTCTTC	CASSSRGGTPGTSNNEQFF
TRBV7-8	TRBJ2-7	.	TRBD2	TGTGCCGGCCAGCGGGAGTTCCGTCACGAGCAGTACTTC	CAGQREFRHEQYF
TRBV15	TRBJ1-4	.	.	TGTGCCACCAGCAGAGATCGGGGATCCGATGAAAAACTGTTTTTT	CATSRDRGSDEKLFF
TRBV19	TRBJ1-2	.	TRBD1	TGTGCCAGTAGTGCGCAGGGGGCGTGGGATGGCTACACCTTC	CASSAQGAWDGYTF
TRBV29-1	TRBJ2-2	.	.	TGCAGCGTTGACCCAGGCACCGGGGAGCTGTTTTTT	CSVDPGTGELFF
TRBV14	TRBJ1-1	.	TRBD1	TGTGCCAGCAGCCAAGATTGGACAGGGGGTGAGGCTGAAGCTTTCTTT	CASSQDWTGGEAEAFF
TRBV5-4	TRBJ2-2	.	.	TGTGCCAGCAGCCATGGCGGCGGGGAGCTGTTTTTT	CASSHGGGELFF
TRBV12-5	TRBJ1-2	.	TRBD1	TGTGCTAGTGTAGGACAGGGATATAACTATGGCTACACCTTC	CASVGQGYNYGYTF
TRBV6-6	TRBJ2-7	once	TRBD1	TGTGCCAGCAGACCCGGGGACAGATACTTCTACGAGCAGTACTTC	CASRPGDRYFYEQYF
TRBV19	TRBJ1-5	.	.	TGTGCCAGCGCTAGTGGGCGAAGTAGCTCTCAGCCCCAGCATTTT	CASASGRSSSQPQHF